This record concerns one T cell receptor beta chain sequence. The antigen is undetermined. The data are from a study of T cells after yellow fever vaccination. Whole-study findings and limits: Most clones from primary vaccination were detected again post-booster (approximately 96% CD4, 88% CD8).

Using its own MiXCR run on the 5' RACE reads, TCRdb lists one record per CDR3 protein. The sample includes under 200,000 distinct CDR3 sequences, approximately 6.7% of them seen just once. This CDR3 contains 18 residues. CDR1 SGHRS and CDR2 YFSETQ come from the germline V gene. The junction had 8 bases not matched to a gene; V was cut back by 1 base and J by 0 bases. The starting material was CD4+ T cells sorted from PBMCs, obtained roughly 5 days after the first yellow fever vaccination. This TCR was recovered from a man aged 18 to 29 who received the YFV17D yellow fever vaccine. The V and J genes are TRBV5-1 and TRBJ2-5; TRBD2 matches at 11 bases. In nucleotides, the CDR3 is TGCGCCAGCAGCTTGTTGTCTAGCGGGGGGCCGAACCAAGAGACCCAGTACTTC. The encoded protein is CASSLLSSGGPNQETQYF. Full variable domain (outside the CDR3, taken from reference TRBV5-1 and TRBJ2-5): KAGVTQTPRYLIKTRGQQVTLSCSPISGHRSVSWYQQTPGQGLQFLFEYFSETQRNKGNFPGRFSGRQFSNSRSEMNVSTLELGDSALYLCASSLLSSGGPNQETQYFGPGTRLLVL.